This TCR beta chain was found in a study of cytotoxic CD8 clonotypes in ibrutinib-treated CLL. TCRdb's table, derived via immunoSEQ multiplex PCR, lists solely in-frame clones and lacks some. The data hold roughly 180,000 clones, with 84% observed a single time. Only one count was recorded for this clone. The origin of this receptor is a human donor with chronic lymphocytic leukemia. The sequenced sample was PBMCs, obtained after 24 months of ibrutinib treatment.

The CDR3 loop is CASSLRVGGARISTDTQYF. The CDR3 DNA follows: TGCGCCAGCAGCTTGCGGGTCGGCGGAGCCCGAATCTCCACAGATACGCAGTATTTT. The chain employs TRBV5-1 and TRBJ2-3; D call uncertain. Per the germline V gene, CDR1 is SGHRS and CDR2 is YFSETQ. The CDR3 length is 19 residues. Trimming shortened V by 1 base and J by 2 bases, and 23 bases separated the two germline ends.